This T cell receptor beta chain is from a study of identical twins. General observations from the study: Beta out-of-frame sequences showed weaker excess twin sharing.

A word on this clonotype: The antigen is undetermined.

Template switching added a universal primer site; cDNA carried unique molecular identifiers. TCRdb ran MiXCR on the 5' RACE reads and lists one entry per CDR3 protein. Of around 370,000 distinct CDR3 sequences listed, around 9.7% are singletons. V lost 4 bases, J lost 0 bases, and 13 bases lay in between. Germline V gene sequence: CDR1 SGHRS, CDR2 YFSETQ. This CDR3 is built from 15 residues. V and J are TRBV5-1 and TRBJ1-1; tentative D call: TRBD1 (6 bases). This clonotype originated in a woman in her fifties or sixties in good health. Specimen: naive T cells sorted from blood. CDR3 DNA sequence: TGCGCCAGCAGCCACTCGGGACACTTGAACACTGAAGCTTTCTTT. The encoded protein is CASSHSGHLNTEAFF. Full variable domain (remainder filled in from reference TRBV5-1 and TRBJ1-1): KAGVTQTPRYLIKTRGQQVTLSCSPISGHRSVSWYQQTPGQGLQFLFEYFSETQRNKGNFPGRFSGRQFSNSRSEMNVSTLELGDSALYLCASSHSGHLNTEAFFGQGTRLTVV.